These 14 T cell receptor beta chains share one sample of origin, sequenced in a study of blood T cells in healthy people across ages. Next came a second PCR, run for roughly 6 to 11 cycles, which used a sample-barcoded 5' primer along with a J-beta primer mix. Each CDR3 protein gets one entry after TCRdb re-called the 5' RACE reads with MiXCR. Of roughly 1,500,000 distinct CDR3 sequences listed, 30% to 35% are singletons. The sequenced sample was blood. These receptors came from a woman aged 25 to 39 in good health.

The rearrangement uses TRBV6-4 and TRBJ1-4, with D unresolved. In germline, CDR1 is MRHNA, CDR2 SNTAGT. The CDR3 length is 19 residues. V was pared by 8 bases and J by 3 bases, with 28 bases between. The CDR3 sequence: CASDTSEERVVESNEKLFF. As DNA, the CDR3 is TGTGCCAGCGACACGTCCGAAGAGAGGGTGGTAGAATCTAATGAAAAACTGTTTTTT.

This clonotype was detected a few times. The rearrangement joins TRBV7-2 to TRBJ2-7; D gene unclear. The ends were cut back, 3 bases at V and 2 bases at J, with 11 bases in the middle. The CDR3 runs 14 residues. Germline V gene data show CDR1 as SGHTA and CDR2 as FQGNSA. The DNA of the CDR3 is TGTGCCAGCAGCTTGTCGTCCTTCCCCTACGAGCAGTACTTC. Translating gives CASSLSSFPYEQYF.

This chain joins TRBV29-1 and TRBJ1-4; no definite D call. The CDR3 consists of 13 residues. Trimming removed 7 bases at V and 8 bases at J, with 17 bases between. Germline V CDR1 and CDR2: SQVTM, ANQGSEA. In DNA, the CDR3 is TGCAGCGCCGCGCACGGGGTGGGAGAAAAACTGTTTTTT. Its protein product is CSAAHGVGEKLFF. Together with reference TRBV29-1 and TRBJ1-4, the CDR3 gives the full variable domain: SAVISQKPSRDICQRGTSLTIQCQVDSQVTMMFWYRQQPGQSLTLIATANQGSEATYESGFVIDKFPISRPNLTFSTLTVSNMSPEDSSIYLCSAAHGVGEKLFFGSGTQLSVL.

This clonotype was seen once. The gene calls are TRBV24-1 and TRBJ2-7; 7 positions agree with TRBD1. The CDR3 is 11 amino acids. V lost 9 bases to trimming and J lost 9 bases; unmatched junction nucleotides: 7. CDR1 and CDR2 (germline): KGHDR, SFDVKD. The CDR3 DNA reads as TGTGCCACCGAAGTCGGGACAGTGCAGTACTTC. Its translation is CATEVGTVQYF.

The J gene is TRBJ2-7, the V gene TRBV28; 9 positions agree with TRBD1. Germline-derived CDR1 and CDR2 are MDHEN and SYDVKM. After removal of 1 base from V and 3 bases from J, the junction contained 7 bases not matched to a gene. This CDR3 comprises 16 residues. CDR3 bases: TGTGCCAGCAGTTTATCTCCGGGACAGGGCCTCTACGAGCAGTACTTC. Its protein product is CASSLSPGQGLYEQYF.

V usage is TRBV14 and J usage is TRBJ2-2; D unclear. V was cut by 2 bases and J by 6 bases, with 4 bases left in between. Germline assignment: CDR1 SGHDN and CDR2 FVKESK. This CDR3 spans 12 amino acids. CDR3 protein: CASSQYAGELFF. The CDR3 nucleotides read TGTGCCAGCAGCCAATACGCCGGGGAGCTGTTTTTT.

This CDR3 is CASSLSGGRGPLSNYGYTF. DNA of the CDR3: TGTGCCAGCAGTTTATCGGGTGGCAGGGGGCCGTTGAGTAACTATGGCTACACCTTC. The chain links TRBV27 to TRBJ1-2; 8 nucleotides line up with TRBD1. This CDR3 contains 19 residues. The V gene end was trimmed by 0 bases and the J gene end by 1 base; junction bases not matched to a gene: 13. The germline V gene encodes CDR1 MNHEY and CDR2 SMNVEV (reference sequence).

V gene TRBV7-9 combines with J gene TRBJ2-5; 10 bases line up with TRBD2. This CDR3 is built from 15 residues. The V gene's germline CDR1 is SEHNR and CDR2 FQNEAQ (reference sequence). V lost 7 bases and J lost 11; bases outside the gene matches: 16. In DNA form, the CDR3 reads TGTGCCAGCAACTCCGTTAGCGGGGGGAAATTGGGGCAGTACTTC. Its protein is CASNSVSGGKLGQYF.

V is TRBV30 and J is TRBJ1-1; D might be TRBD1 (5 bases). Trimming took 2 bases from V and 0 from J, leaving 7 bases between them. The germline gives CDR1 GTSNPN, CDR2 SVGIG (reference sequence). The CDR3 loop spans 13 amino acids. The CDR3 sequence is CAWSKGLNTEAFF. In DNA form, the CDR3 reads TGTGCCTGGAGTAAGGGGTTGAACACTGAAGCTTTCTTT. The full variable domain, with the rest looked up from reference TRBV30 and TRBJ1-1, is SQTIHQWPATLVQPVGSPLSLECTVEGTSNPNLYWYRQAAGRGLQLLFYSVGIGQISSEVPQNLSASRPQDRQFILSSKKLLLSDSGFYLCAWSKGLNTEAFFGQGTRLTVV.

Only a few counts were recorded for this clonotype. This chain uses TRBV7-3 with TRBJ2-3; 7 bases are shared with TRBD2. Germline V gene sequence: CDR1 SGHTA, CDR2 FQGTGA. The junction had 9 bases not matched to a gene; V was cut back by 2 bases and J by 1 base. The CDR3 spans 17 residues. The CDR3 nucleotides are TGTGCCAGCAGCTTATGGATGGCTAGCGGAGGCACAGATACGCAGTATTTT. Amino acid sequence: CASSLWMASGGTDTQYF.

The sample holds a few counts of this clonotype. V is TRBV28 and J is TRBJ1-1; TRBD1 is a possible D gene (5 bases). Germline-derived CDR1 and CDR2 are MDHEN and SYDVKM. Trimming took off 7 bases at V and 8 bases at J, with 17 bases between the two ends. This CDR3 spans 13 amino acids. CDR3 amino acids: CASTLIPGTEAFF. The CDR3 DNA reads as TGTGCCAGCACCTTAATTCCCGGGACGGAAGCTTTCTTT.

The table lists this clonotype with a few counts. The chain couples TRBV27 to TRBJ2-1; D possibly corresponds to TRBD2 (6 bases). CDR3 length equals 16 residues. Germline loops: CDR1 MNHEY, CDR2 SMNVEV (reference sequence). Trimming took 1 base from V and 6 from J, leaving 16 bases between them. CDR3: CASSLWAGNFANEQFF. The DNA of the CDR3 is TGTGCCAGCAGTTTATGGGCGGGGAACTTCGCCAATGAGCAGTTCTTC.

This clonotype has at least ten counts. The gene calls are TRBV12-3 or TRBV12-4 and TRBJ2-1; D possibly uses TRBD1 or TRBD2 (5 bases each). Trimming stripped 7 bases from V and 0 bases from J, with 10 bases between. The CDR3 has 14 amino acids. The CDR3 spells CASTPGRSYNEQFF. The CDR3 DNA sequence: TGTGCCAGCACTCCGGGACGCTCCTACAATGAGCAGTTCTTC.

Note on this clonotype: A much larger clonotype is one base distant, so this may be a read error. The V gene is TRBV29-1, the J gene TRBJ2-1; 10 bases are shared with TRBD2. The CDR3 has 17 amino acids. Losses at the gene ends were 3 bases for V and 1 base for J; bases not matched to a gene: 9. Germline V gives CDR1 SQVTM, CDR2 ANQGSEA. CDR3 DNA sequence: TGCAGCGTTGACGGGGCTAGCGGGAGCTTGTCCTACAATGAGCAGTTCTTC. The encoded protein is CSVDGASGSLSYNEQFF.